This TCR beta chain was documented in a study of identical twins. Study findings and constraints: Low generation-probability sequences were in excess among twin-shared out-of-frame alpha sequences. For cord blood, abundant beta clonotypes had fewer insertions, unlike memory repertoires, which showed none. Within beta out-of-frame sequences, the excess sharing observed between twins was weaker.

This clonotype was seen at least ten times. Its antigen is as yet unknown. TCRdb recomputed calls from the 5' RACE reads with MiXCR, one row per CDR3 protein. The sample carries 400,000 or so distinct CDR3 sequences, about 10% recorded once. Germline-derived CDR1 and CDR2 are DFQATT and SNEGSKA (reference sequence). This CDR3 contains 18 residues. Trimming took 1 base from V and 0 from J; bases not matched to a gene: 10. The origin of this receptor is a woman between 45 and 65 years old in good health. The chain links TRBV20-1 to TRBJ2-1; 9 bases map to TRBD2. The sequenced material came from naive T cells sorted from blood. The CDR3 loop is CSARGGGLAAGSYNEQFF. In DNA form, the CDR3 reads TGCAGTGCTAGAGGAGGGGGACTAGCTGCCGGCTCCTACAATGAGCAGTTCTTC.